This T cell receptor (beta chain) was profiled in a study of blood T cells in healthy people across ages. Primed by a sample-barcoded 5' primer and a J-beta primer mix, a second PCR proceeded for roughly 6 to 12 cycles. TCRdb called the 5' RACE reads again in MiXCR, with one record for every CDR3 protein. The sample carries about 1.7 million distinct CDR3 sequences, roughly 27% recorded once. The table lists this clonotype with many counts. This receptor was obtained from a woman aged 30 to 39 in good health. The sequencing input was blood.

The CDR3 here is CASSLSSGNTIYF. The CDR3 nucleotides read TGTGCCAGCAGCTTAAGCTCTGGAAACACCATATATTTT. This chain links TRBV7-2 with TRBJ1-3; no reliable D call. V was trimmed by 2 bases and J by 0 bases, leaving 2 bases between them. The CDR3 is made up of 13 amino acids. Germline V gives CDR1 SGHTA, CDR2 FQGNSA.